These T cell receptor beta chains were read from a single sample in a study of CD8 T cells in ankylosing spondylitis. TCRdb reanalysed the 5' RACE reads using MiXCR and keeps one entry per CDR3 protein. This sample has approximately 350,000 distinct CDR3 sequences; 20% to 25% occur once, and the top ten carry roughly 14%. Sequences were obtained from blood, either unsorted or a sorted T cell fraction (not recorded which). These receptors were collected from a male donor with ankylosing spondylitis or in good health (not recorded which). The CDR3 runs from the conserved cysteine through the conserved F or W. The D gene is left open where the match is weak. Only part of the rows carry a size: once, few, many, or a class if the clone is expanded.

J gene: TRBJ2-3; D gene: -; V gene: TRBV12-3/TRBV12-4; clone size: many; CDR3 protein: CASIPRVGSTDTQYF; CDR3 DNA: TGTGCCAGCATCCCCCGGGTAGGGAGCACAGATACGCAGTATTTT
J gene: TRBJ2-1; D gene: TRBD2; V gene: TRBV7-9; clone size: -; CDR3 protein: CASSTGRLAGDNEQFF; CDR3 DNA: TGTGCCAGCAGCACCGGTCGTCTAGCGGGGGACAATGAGCAGTTCTTC
J gene: TRBJ2-3; D gene: TRBD1; V gene: TRBV18; clone size: -; CDR3 protein: CASSPPDRFEADTQYF; CDR3 DNA: TGTGCCAGCTCACCCCCGGACAGGTTCGAGGCAGATACGCAGTATTTT
J gene: TRBJ2-3; D gene: -; V gene: TRBV11-3; clone size: many; CDR3 protein: CASSLAPSGGNTQYF; CDR3 DNA: TGTGCCAGCAGCTTAGCCCCATCCGGGGGAAATACGCAGTATTTT
J gene: TRBJ2-5; D gene: TRBD2; V gene: TRBV12-3/TRBV12-4; clone size: few; CDR3 protein: CASSSDSGDPPETQYF; CDR3 DNA: TGTGCCAGCAGTTCTGATAGCGGGGACCCTCCCGAGACCCAGTACTTC
J gene: TRBJ2-2; D gene: -; V gene: TRBV30; clone size: -; CDR3 protein: CAWSGMTGELFF; CDR3 DNA: TGTGCCTGGAGTGGAATGACCGGGGAGCTGTTTTTT
J gene: TRBJ2-7; D gene: -; V gene: TRBV14; clone size: -; CDR3 protein: CASSQDRLSNAYEQYF; CDR3 DNA: TGTGCCAGCAGCCAAGATCGCCTGAGTAATGCCTACGAGCAGTACTTC
J gene: TRBJ1-2; D gene: -; V gene: TRBV7-9; clone size: few; CDR3 protein: CASSFLAAEPDGGYTF; CDR3 DNA: TGTGCCAGCAGCTTCCTGGCGGCAGAACCCGACGGTGGCTACACCTTC
J gene: TRBJ2-2; D gene: TRBD2; V gene: TRBV12-3/TRBV12-4; clone size: -; CDR3 protein: CASSPSGGTGELFF; CDR3 DNA: TGTGCCAGCAGCCCTAGCGGGGGCACCGGGGAGCTGTTTTTT
J gene: TRBJ2-5; D gene: TRBD2; V gene: TRBV29-1; clone size: -; CDR3 protein: CSVGASGDQGETQYF; CDR3 DNA: TGCAGCGTTGGGGCTAGCGGGGACCAGGGAGAGACCCAGTACTTC
J gene: TRBJ2-3; D gene: TRBD2; V gene: TRBV11-2; clone size: few; CDR3 protein: CASTNLLAGGPDTDTQYF; CDR3 DNA: TGTGCCAGCACCAATTTGCTAGCGGGGGGGCCTGACACAGATACGCAGTATTTT
J gene: TRBJ2-1; D gene: TRBD2; V gene: TRBV9; clone size: many; CDR3 protein: CASSASVSGVTAYNEQFF; CDR3 DNA: TGTGCCAGCAGCGCCTCGGTTAGCGGGGTAACTGCCTACAATGAGCAGTTCTTC
J gene: TRBJ2-5; D gene: -; V gene: TRBV15; clone size: -; CDR3 protein: CATSRDRGPRQETQYF; CDR3 DNA: TGTGCCACCAGCAGAGATCGGGGGCCCCGCCAAGAGACCCAGTACTTC
J gene: TRBJ2-1; D gene: -; V gene: TRBV12-3/TRBV12-4; clone size: few; CDR3 protein: CASSSYIEQFF; CDR3 DNA: TGTGCCAGCAGTTCTTATATTGAGCAGTTCTTC
J gene: TRBJ2-5; D gene: -; V gene: TRBV2; clone size: -; CDR3 protein: CASSELPLLTYQETQYF; CDR3 DNA: TGTGCCAGCAGTGAACTTCCCTTATTGACGTACCAAGAGACCCAGTACTTC
J gene: TRBJ1-1; D gene: -; V gene: TRBV19; clone size: few; CDR3 protein: CASSIDNFQVLNTEAFF; CDR3 DNA: TGTGCCAGTAGTATAGATAACTTCCAAGTACTGAACACTGAAGCTTTCTTT
J gene: TRBJ2-7; D gene: -; V gene: TRBV5-5; clone size: -; CDR3 protein: CASSLEDYYEQYF; CDR3 DNA: TGTGCCAGCAGCTTGGAGGATTATTACGAGCAGTACTTC